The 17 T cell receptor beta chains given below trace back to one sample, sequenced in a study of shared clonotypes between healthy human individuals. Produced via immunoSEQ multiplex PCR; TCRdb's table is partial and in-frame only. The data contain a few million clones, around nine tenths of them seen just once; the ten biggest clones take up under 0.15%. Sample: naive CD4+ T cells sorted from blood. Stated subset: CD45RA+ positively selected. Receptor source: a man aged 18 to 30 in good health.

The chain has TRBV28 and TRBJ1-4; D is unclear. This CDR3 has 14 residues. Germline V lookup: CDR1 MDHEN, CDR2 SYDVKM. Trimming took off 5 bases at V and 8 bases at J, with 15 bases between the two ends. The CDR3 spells CASSPAGWREKLFF. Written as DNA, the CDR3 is TGTGCCAGCAGTCCGGCGGGGTGGAGGGAAAAACTGTTTTTT.

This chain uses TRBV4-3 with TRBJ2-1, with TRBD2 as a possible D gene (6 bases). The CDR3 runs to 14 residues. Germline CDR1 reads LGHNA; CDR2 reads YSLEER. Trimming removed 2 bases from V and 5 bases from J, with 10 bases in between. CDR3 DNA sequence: TGCGCCAGCAGCCAAACTAGCACTCACAATGAGCAGTTCTTC. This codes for CASSQTSTHNEQFF.

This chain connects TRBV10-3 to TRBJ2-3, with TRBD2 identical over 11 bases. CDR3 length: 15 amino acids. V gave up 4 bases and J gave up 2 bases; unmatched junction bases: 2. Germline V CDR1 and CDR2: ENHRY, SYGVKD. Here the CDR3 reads CAISVAGGVTDTQYF. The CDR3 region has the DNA TGTGCCATCAGTGTAGCGGGGGGGGTCACAGATACGCAGTATTTT.

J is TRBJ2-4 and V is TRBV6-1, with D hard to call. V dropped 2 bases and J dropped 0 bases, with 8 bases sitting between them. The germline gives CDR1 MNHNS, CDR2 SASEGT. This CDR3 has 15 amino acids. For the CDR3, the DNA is TGTGCCAGCAGTGAAAGTACAAAAGCCAAAAACATTCAGTACTTC. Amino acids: CASSESTKAKNIQYF.

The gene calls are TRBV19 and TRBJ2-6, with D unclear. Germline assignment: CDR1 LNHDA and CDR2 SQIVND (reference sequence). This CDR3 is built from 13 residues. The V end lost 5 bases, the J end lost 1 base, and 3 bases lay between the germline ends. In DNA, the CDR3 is TGTGCCAGTAGTGAATCTGGGGCCAACGTCCTGACTTTC. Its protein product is CASSESGANVLTF.

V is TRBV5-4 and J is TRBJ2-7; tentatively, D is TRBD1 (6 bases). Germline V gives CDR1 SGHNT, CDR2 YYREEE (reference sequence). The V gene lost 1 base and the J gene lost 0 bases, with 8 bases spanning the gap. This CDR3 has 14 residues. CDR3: CASSLQGRSYEQYF. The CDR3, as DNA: TGTGCCAGCAGCTTGCAGGGGCGCTCCTACGAGCAGTACTTC. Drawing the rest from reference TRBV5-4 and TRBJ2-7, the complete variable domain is ETGVTQSPTHLIKTRGQQVTLRCSSQSGHNTVSWYQQALGQGPQFIFQYYREEENGRGNFPPRFSGLQFPNYSSELNVNALELDDSALYLCASSLQGRSYEQYFGPGTRLTVT.

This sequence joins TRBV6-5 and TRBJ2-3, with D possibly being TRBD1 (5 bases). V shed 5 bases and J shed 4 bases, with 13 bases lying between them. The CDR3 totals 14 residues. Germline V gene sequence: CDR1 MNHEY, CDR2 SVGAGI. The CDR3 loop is CASSRRQGADTQYF. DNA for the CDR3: TGTGCCAGCAGTCGACGGCAGGGCGCAGATACGCAGTATTTT.

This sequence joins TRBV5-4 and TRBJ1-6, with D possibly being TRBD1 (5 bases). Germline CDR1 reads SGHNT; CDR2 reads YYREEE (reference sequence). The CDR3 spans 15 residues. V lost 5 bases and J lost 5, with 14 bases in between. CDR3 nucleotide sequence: TGTGCCAGCAGTTGGGCCCTGGGGGATAATTCACCCCTCCACTTT. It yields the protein CASSWALGDNSPLHF.

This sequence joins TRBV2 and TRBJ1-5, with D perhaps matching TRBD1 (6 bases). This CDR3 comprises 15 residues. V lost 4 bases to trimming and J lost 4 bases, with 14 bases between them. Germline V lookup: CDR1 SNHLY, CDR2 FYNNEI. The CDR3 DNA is TGTGCCAGCAGTGCGTCTAGGACAGAGAATCAGCCCCAGCATTTT. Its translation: CASSASRTENQPQHF.

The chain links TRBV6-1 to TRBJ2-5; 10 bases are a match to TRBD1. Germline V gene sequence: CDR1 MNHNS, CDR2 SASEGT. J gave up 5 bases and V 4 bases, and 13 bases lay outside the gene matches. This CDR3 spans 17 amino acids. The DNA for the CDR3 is TGTGCCAGCAGTGTACTATCCGGGACAGGGGTAGGGGAGACCCAGTACTTC. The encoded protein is CASSVLSGTGVGETQYF.

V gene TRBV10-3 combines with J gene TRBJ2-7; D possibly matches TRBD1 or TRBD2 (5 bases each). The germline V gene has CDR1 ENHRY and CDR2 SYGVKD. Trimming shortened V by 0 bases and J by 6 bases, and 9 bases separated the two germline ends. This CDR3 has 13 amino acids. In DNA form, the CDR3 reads TGTGCCATCAGTGAGTCGAGGGGAACCGAGCAGTACTTC. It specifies CAISESRGTEQYF.

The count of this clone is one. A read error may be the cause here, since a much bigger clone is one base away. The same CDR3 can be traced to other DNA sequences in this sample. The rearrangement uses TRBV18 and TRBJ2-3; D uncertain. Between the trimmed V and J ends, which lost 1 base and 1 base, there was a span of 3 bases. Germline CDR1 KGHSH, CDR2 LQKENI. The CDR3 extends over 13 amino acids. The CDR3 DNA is TGTGCCAGCTCACCACGGGGCACAGATACGCAGTATTTT. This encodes CASSPRGTDTQYF.

The CDR3: CASSLLWPWSTEAFF. The CDR3 region has the DNA TGTGCCAGCAGCTTACTTTGGCCCTGGAGCACTGAAGCTTTCTTT. The rearrangement links TRBV11-1 to TRBJ1-1; no firm D call. CDR3 length equals 15 residues. Trimming cost V 2 bases and J 4 bases, with 14 bases left between them. Germline V gene sequence: CDR1 SGHAT, CDR2 FQDESV (reference sequence).

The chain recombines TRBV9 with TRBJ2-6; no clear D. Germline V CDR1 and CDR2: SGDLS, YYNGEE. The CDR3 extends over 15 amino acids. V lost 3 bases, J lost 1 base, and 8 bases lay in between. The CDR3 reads CASSGTVSGANVLTF. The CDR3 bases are TGTGCCAGCAGCGGGACGGTATCTGGGGCCAACGTCCTGACTTTC.

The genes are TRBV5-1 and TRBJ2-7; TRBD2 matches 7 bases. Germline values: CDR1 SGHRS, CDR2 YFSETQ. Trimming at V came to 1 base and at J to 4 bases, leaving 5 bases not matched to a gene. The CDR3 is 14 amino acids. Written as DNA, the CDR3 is TGCGCCAGCAGCTTGCAAGCGGGGACTTACGAGCAGTACTTC. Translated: CASSLQAGTYEQYF.

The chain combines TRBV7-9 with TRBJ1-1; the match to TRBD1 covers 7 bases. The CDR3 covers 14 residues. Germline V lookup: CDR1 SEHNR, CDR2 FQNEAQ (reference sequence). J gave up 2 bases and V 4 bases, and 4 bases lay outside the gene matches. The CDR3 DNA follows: TGTGCCAGCAGCTCGACAGGGATTAACACTGAAGCTTTCTTT. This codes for CASSSTGINTEAFF. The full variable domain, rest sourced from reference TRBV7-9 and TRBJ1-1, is DTGVSQNPRHKITKRGQNVTFRCDPISEHNRLYWYRQTLGQGPEFLTYFQNEAQLEKSRLLSDRFSAERPKGSFSTLEIQRTEQGDSAMYLCASSSTGINTEAFFGQGTRLTVV.

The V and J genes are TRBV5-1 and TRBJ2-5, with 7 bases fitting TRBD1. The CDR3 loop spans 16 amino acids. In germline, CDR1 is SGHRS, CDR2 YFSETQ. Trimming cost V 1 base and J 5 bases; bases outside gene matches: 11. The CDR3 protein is CASSLSATTGWETQYF. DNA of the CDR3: TGCGCCAGCAGCTTGAGTGCCACGACAGGGTGGGAGACCCAGTACTTC.